The 13 T cell receptor beta chains below come from one sample, sequenced in a study of blood T cell repertoires in COVID-19. Libraries were prepared by immunoSEQ multiplex PCR; TCRdb keeps only in-frame clonotypes and omits some of them. The profile covers approximately 180,000 clones, with approximately 83% appearing a single time and over 2.5% taken by the ten largest. Sequenced sample: peripheral blood. The receptors stem from a man in his sixties with acute or convalescent COVID-19.

CDR3 loop: CASSPENTIYF. For the CDR3, the DNA is TGTGCCAGCTCACCGGAGAACACCATATATTTT. This chain uses TRBV18 with TRBJ1-3; D call uncertain. The CDR3 is 11 residues long. V shed 3 bases and J shed 7 bases, with 4 bases lying between them. Germline V gene sequence: CDR1 KGHSH, CDR2 LQKENI.

This clone came up once. The rearrangement uses TRBV28 and TRBJ2-1; TRBD1 might be the D (5 bases). Germline CDR1 and CDR2: MDHEN and SYDVKM. Between the trimmed V and J ends, which lost 2 bases and 5 bases, there was a span of 19 bases. CDR3 length: 17 residues. The CDR3 here is CASSLPTRGHANNEQFF. The CDR3 DNA sequence: TGTGCCAGCAGTTTACCTACCCGCGGACACGCTAACAATGAGCAGTTCTTC.

This clone was seen a handful of times. The V gene is TRBV29-1, the J gene TRBJ2-5, with 7 bases that match TRBD1. CDR1 and CDR2 from the germline V gene are SQVTM and ANQGSEA. Unmatched junction bases numbered 8, after V lost 6 bases and J lost 7 bases. The CDR3 is 12 residues long. The CDR3 here is CSVWTGSGTQYF. Written as DNA, the CDR3 is TGCAGCGTGTGGACAGGATCGGGGACCCAGTACTTC.

The V call is TRBV7-9, the J call TRBJ2-3; TRBD2 matches at 8 bases. CDR1 is SEHNR and CDR2 is FQNEAQ in the germline V gene (reference sequence). The CDR3 is 16 residues long. J was trimmed by 0 bases and V by 5 bases; bases with no gene match: 7. CDR3: CASSKRASGSTDTQYF. CDR3 nucleotides: TGTGCCAGCAGCAAAAGGGCTAGCGGGAGCACAGATACGCAGTATTTT.

The rearrangement links TRBV5-1 to TRBJ2-3, with TRBD1 identical over 10 bases. There are 17 residues in the CDR3. Germline V CDR1 and CDR2: SGHRS, YFSETQ. After removal of 0 bases from V and 4 bases from J, the junction contained 8 bases not matched to a gene. CDR3 sequence (DNA): TGCGCCAGCAGCTTGGGAGTTCGGGACAGGGGATCAGATACGCAGTATTTT. Its protein product is CASSLGVRDRGSDTQYF.

This clone was counted a single time. This chain uses TRBV7-9 with TRBJ2-7; 7 bases are a match to TRBD2. The V gene's germline CDR1 is SEHNR and CDR2 FQNEAQ (reference sequence). The ends lost 0 bases at V and 2 bases at J; junction bases unmatched: 10. This CDR3 spans 17 amino acids. CDR3 loop: CASSLAGWGEGAYEQYF. Here the CDR3 DNA reads TGTGCCAGCAGCTTAGCGGGTTGGGGGGAGGGCGCCTACGAGCAGTACTTC.

The J gene is TRBJ2-1, the V gene TRBV9; TRBD2 matches 14 bases. This CDR3 comprises 15 residues. With V trimmed by 3 bases and J by 8 bases, 4 bases remained unmatched. Per the germline V gene, CDR1 is SGDLS and CDR2 is YYNGEE. The CDR3 loop reads CASSAGTSGRDEQFF. CDR3 sequence (DNA): TGTGCCAGCAGCGCCGGGACTAGCGGGAGAGATGAGCAGTTCTTC.

This rearrangement joins TRBV6-2 or TRBV6-3 to TRBJ1-5; perhaps TRBD1 as D (6 bases). The germline V and J ends were trimmed by 4 bases and 0 bases, with 13 bases remaining between them. This CDR3 spans 16 amino acids. The germline V gene encodes CDR1 MNHEY and CDR2 SVGEGT. The CDR3 bases are TGTGCCAGCAGTTTGACAGGCTCCTATAGCAATCAGCCCCAGCATTTT. Translation: CASSLTGSYSNQPQHF.

The chain joins TRBV9 to TRBJ2-7, with D tentatively TRBD2 (6 bases). V was clipped by 4 bases and J by 5 bases, with 16 bases between them. The germline gives CDR1 SGDLS, CDR2 YYNGEE. CDR3 length: 14 residues. The CDR3 spells CASSPTGGSNEQYF. The CDR3 DNA sequence: TGTGCCAGCAGCCCCACCGGGGGATCTAACGAGCAGTACTTC. Full variable domain (missing parts from reference TRBV9 and TRBJ2-7): DSGVTQTPKHLITATGQRVTLRCSPRSGDLSVYWYQQSLDQGLQFLIQYYNGEERAKGNILERFSAQQFPDLHSELNLSSLELGDSALYFCASSPTGGSNEQYFGPGTRLTVT.

For the CDR3, the DNA is TGTGCCAGCACCCTTGAGGGGGCTAAGAATTCACCCCTCCACTTT. It is translated as CASTLEGAKNSPLHF. The chain couples TRBV27 to TRBJ1-6, with 7 bases matching TRBD1. This CDR3 comprises 15 residues. V was pared by 7 bases and J by 7 bases, with 10 bases of the junction left unmatched. Per the germline V gene, CDR1 is MNHEY and CDR2 is SMNVEV (reference sequence).

The V call is TRBV6-5, the J call TRBJ1-1; 9 nucleotides align to TRBD1. The CDR3 extends over 15 amino acids. V trimming: 6 bases; J trimming: 4 bases; junction bases outside the gene matches: 9. Germline CDR1 MNHEY, CDR2 SVGAGI. CDR3 DNA sequence: TGTGCCAGCAGGGAGAACAGGGGGCGCGGCACTGAAGCTTTCTTT. Translated: CASRENRGRGTEAFF.

This clone came up once. CDR3 in DNA: TGTGCCAGCAGTTCCTCTAACTTCAATGAGCAGTTCTTC. As protein: CASSSSNFNEQFF. This rearrangement joins TRBV28 to TRBJ2-1; no clear D gene. Germline V lookup: CDR1 MDHEN, CDR2 SYDVKM. V lost 4 bases to trimming and J lost 6 bases, with 10 bases between them. The CDR3 runs 13 residues.

A few counts support this clone. V and J are TRBV27 and TRBJ1-3; TRBD1 agrees at 8 bases. With V trimmed by 8 bases and J by 4 bases, 7 bases remained unmatched. CDR1 and CDR2 (germline): MNHEY, SMNVEV (reference sequence). This CDR3 is built from 14 residues. The CDR3 here is CASGQGPFGNTIYF. CDR3 sequence (DNA): TGTGCCAGCGGACAGGGTCCGTTCGGAAACACCATATATTTT.